These T cell receptor beta chains were read from a single sample in a study of T cells in Graves' hyperthyroidism and ophthalmopathy. In TCRdb, the multiplex PCR reads were re-called with MiXCR into one record per CDR3 protein. The data show about 610,000 distinct CDR3 sequences, 14% to 15% seen once. Sequencing input: blood. The receptor source for this set is a woman between 40 and 55 years old with Graves' ophthalmopathy. CDR3s include the opening cysteine and the closing phenylalanine or tryptophan. D genes are given only for firm matches. Expanded clones are given a class, and other clones once, few, many or no size at all.

j_gene,d_gene,v_gene,abundance,CDR3nt,CDR3aa
TRBJ2-2,.,TRBV11-2,many,TGTGCCAGCAGCTTAGATCATGGGGGCGTCGGCACCGGGGAGCTGTTTTTT,CASSLDHGGVGTGELFF
TRBJ2-7,TRBD2,TRBV27,many,TGTGCCAGCAGCCCTGGACTAGCGGGAGATTTTTGGAACGACGAGCAGTACTTC,CASSPGLAGDFWNDEQYF
TRBJ2-7,TRBD2,TRBV12-3/TRBV12-4,many,TGTGCCAGCAGTTCCGCGGGACTAGCGGGCCACTACGAGCAGTACTTC,CASSSAGLAGHYEQYF
TRBJ2-7,TRBD2,TRBV6-1,many,TGTGCCAGCAGCCGGGGACTAGCGATCTACGAGCAGTACTTC,CASSRGLAIYEQYF
TRBJ2-5,.,TRBV12-3/TRBV12-4,many,TGTGCCAGCACCCTGGGACTCCACTCAGAGACCCAGTACTTC,CASTLGLHSETQYF
TRBJ2-5,.,TRBV5-5,few,TGTGCCAGCAGCCGGTCGGGACTTTCTCAAGAGACCCAGTACTTC,CASSRSGLSQETQYF
TRBJ1-1,TRBD1,TRBV12-3/TRBV12-4,many,TGTGCCAGCAGACCCCAGACAGGGACTGAAGCTTTCTTT,CASRPQTGTEAFF
TRBJ2-5,.,TRBV5-4,few,TGTGCCAGCAGTTCTGCGGGACAGTACCAAGAGACCCAGTACTTC,CASSSAGQYQETQYF
TRBJ2-7,TRBD1,TRBV28,many,TGTGCCAGCAGTTTTATCAGGGGGCTTTTTGGCGAGCAGTACTTC,CASSFIRGLFGEQYF
TRBJ2-2,.,TRBV30,few,TGTGCCTGGGGCGGGGTCAACACCGGGGAGCTGTTTTTT,CAWGGVNTGELFF
TRBJ2-7,.,TRBV3-1,few,TGTGCCAGCAGCCAAGGGCAGCTTTCCTACGAGCAGTACTTC,CASSQGQLSYEQYF
TRBJ1-1,TRBD1,TRBV20-1,few,TGCAGTGCCCAAAAGCCCCAGGGGGCAGACACTGAAGCTTTCTTT,CSAQKPQGADTEAFF
TRBJ2-7,.,TRBV20-1,few,TGCAGTGCTAGAGGTCCCCACTCGGCATACGAGCAGTACTTC,CSARGPHSAYEQYF
TRBJ2-5,TRBD2,TRBV10-3,many,TGTGCCATCAGTCCGACTAGCGGGGGTGTCCAAGAGACCCAGTACTTC,CAISPTSGGVQETQYF
TRBJ1-5,.,TRBV28,many,TGTGCCAGCAGGCACAGAGAGGGAGATCAGCCCCAGCATTTT,CASRHREGDQPQHF
TRBJ1-2,.,TRBV12-3/TRBV12-4,.,TGTGCCAGCAGTTTCGGGATGACAGCTTACTATGGCTACACCTTC,CASSFGMTAYYGYTF
TRBJ2-2,.,TRBV12-3/TRBV12-4,many,TGTGCCAGCAGTTTTCCCAGGGCCTCGAACACCGGGGAGCTGTTTTTT,CASSFPRASNTGELFF
TRBJ1-1,.,TRBV28,many,TGTGCCAGCAGGAGTATCACTGAAGCTTTCTTT,CASRSITEAFF
TRBJ2-5,.,TRBV6-2/TRBV6-3,.,TGTGCCAGCAGTTACTATACAGGAGCCGGCACCCAAGAGACCCAGTACTTC,CASSYYTGAGTQETQYF
TRBJ2-5,TRBD1,TRBV12-5,many,TGTGCTAGTGGATATGGACAGGGGCACCAAGAGACCCAGTACTTC,CASGYGQGHQETQYF
TRBJ2-3,.,TRBV10-3,many,TGTGCCACAAATTCGCGAGCAGGAGGGACAGATACGCAGTATTTT,CATNSRAGGTDTQYF
TRBJ2-2,.,TRBV12-3/TRBV12-4,many,TGTGCCAGCAAGGTAGCCTCCGGCGGGGAGCTGTTTTTT,CASKVASGGELFF
TRBJ2-5,TRBD2,TRBV20-1,many,TGCAGTGGTGGGGTCCCCTTTCTAGCGGACCTACCCCCAGAGACCCAGTACTTC,CSGGVPFLADLPPETQYF
TRBJ1-2,.,TRBV20-1,few,TGCAGTGCTGCCTCGAGGGTGGACGGCTACACCTTC,CSAASRVDGYTF
TRBJ1-2,.,TRBV14,many,TGTGCCAGCAGCCGGAAGGGTGTGCAGTTGGGCGCTGGCTACACCTTC,CASSRKGVQLGAGYTF
TRBJ2-7,.,TRBV11-2,few,TGTGCCAGCAGCTTGTCTTCCTACGATGAGCAGTACTTC,CASSLSSYDEQYF
TRBJ2-7,.,TRBV6-2/TRBV6-3,few,TGTGCCAGCAGTTATTTCCTGGACAACTCCTACGAGCAGTACTTC,CASSYFLDNSYEQYF
TRBJ2-5,TRBD2,TRBV27,many,TGTGCCAGCAGTTCGAGACTAGCGGGATGGGGGACCCAAGAGACCCAGTACTTC,CASSSRLAGWGTQETQYF
TRBJ1-2,.,TRBV28,many,TGTGCCAGCAGTTTCGCGGACAGATCCTATGGCTACACCTTC,CASSFADRSYGYTF
TRBJ2-2,.,TRBV20-1,few,TGCAGTGTCAACAGAGGGAAGTCCGGGGAGCTGTTTTTT,CSVNRGKSGELFF
TRBJ1-1,.,TRBV6-5,many,TGTGCCAGCAGTTCACTATCGGCAGGGAAGGCTGAAGCTTTCTTT,CASSSLSAGKAEAFF
TRBJ1-5,.,TRBV6-2/TRBV6-3,many,TGTGCCAGCAACCTCGGGGACGGCTCGTTCGCGGAGCCCCAGCATTTT,CASNLGDGSFAEPQHF
TRBJ2-2,.,TRBV28,many,TGTGCCATTGGGCCGGGAACCGGGGAGCTGTTTTTT,CAIGPGTGELFF
TRBJ1-1,.,TRBV4-1,many,TGCGCCAGCAGCCAAGCGGTCGGGCGGACTGAAGCTTTCTTT,CASSQAVGRTEAFF
TRBJ1-5,TRBD1,TRBV24-1,.,TGTGCCACCAGTGACCAGGACAGGGAGCAGCCCCAGCATTTT,CATSDQDREQPQHF
TRBJ2-2,.,TRBV5-1,many,TGCGCCAGCAAAGAGATCTCAGCCAACACCGGGGAGCTGTTTTTT,CASKEISANTGELFF
TRBJ2-6,.,TRBV7-3,.,TGTGCCAGCAGCCGACGAGGGGTTGGTGGGGCCAACGTCCTGACTTTC,CASSRRGVGGANVLTF
TRBJ1-5,TRBD1,TRBV6-2/TRBV6-3,many,TGTGCCAGCAGTTCCCAGGGACAGGGTATATTTGGCAATCAGCCCCAGCATTTT,CASSSQGQGIFGNQPQHF
TRBJ1-2,TRBD1,TRBV5-1,.,TGCGCCAGCAGCCCCACCACAGGGGGCGTCGATGGCTACACCTTC,CASSPTTGGVDGYTF
TRBJ2-7,.,TRBV12-5,few,TGTGCTAGTGGTTTTTTACCCCGGACCTACGAGCAGTGCTTC,CASGFLPRTYEQCF
TRBJ2-2,TRBD1,TRBV20-1,many,TGCAGTGCTAGAGATTGGACAGGGGTGAACACCGGGGAGCTGTTTTTT,CSARDWTGVNTGELFF
TRBJ2-7,.,TRBV28,once,TGTGCCAGCAGTTTCTCTATTCTTCCTTACGAGCAGTACTTC,CASSFSILPYEQYF
TRBJ2-2,TRBD2,TRBV5-1,many,TGCGCCAGCAGCCCCTTAGCGGGTGTAACCGGGGAGCTGTTTTTT,CASSPLAGVTGELFF
TRBJ2-7,.,TRBV18,.,TGTGCCAGCTCACAGCCGGGCAACCCCTACGAGCAGTACTTC,CASSQPGNPYEQYF
TRBJ1-5,.,TRBV20-1,many,TGCAGTGCTAGGGACAACAGGGATGGTCAGCCCCAGCATTTT,CSARDNRDGQPQHF
TRBJ2-7,.,TRBV28,many,TGTGCCAGCAGTTTCAGGGGAGGGGAGCAGTACTTC,CASSFRGGEQYF
TRBJ2-7,TRBD1,TRBV20-1,.,TGCAGTGCTGTGGACAGGGTCGGTGGATCCTACGAGCAGTACTTC,CSAVDRVGGSYEQYF
TRBJ1-1,.,TRBV12-3/TRBV12-4,.,TGTGCCAGCACAGCCCGTCTGGGCCGCTTCAACACTGAAGCTTTCTTT,CASTARLGRFNTEAFF
TRBJ1-5,TRBD1,TRBV6-2/TRBV6-3,many,TGTGCCAGCAGGGACAGGGAAGGTGGCAATCAGCCCCAGCATTTT,CASRDREGGNQPQHF